This paragraph covers one T cell receptor (beta chain) sequence. The source of the sample is a study of blood T cell repertoires in COVID-19. Enrollees, about 18 to 89 years old, lived in around 23 US areas. V shed 1 base and J shed 7 bases, with 7 bases lying between them. Germline V gives CDR1 LGHDT, CDR2 YNNKEL (reference sequence). There are 13 residues in the CDR3. How the authors handled the data: Reference gene primer amplification gave nucleated cell count estimates. Here immunoSEQ multiplex PCR was the method, and the copy in TCRdb shows in-frame clones only, minus some. The V and J calls and clone size come from that table; D and trimming were worked out from the DNA. The profile shows 260,000 or so clones, 70% to 90% of them singletons.

This chain links TRBV3-1 (or the pseudogene TRBV3-2) with TRBJ1-4; no clear D gene. The TCR comes from a woman in her 40s with acute COVID-19. The sequenced sample was PBMCs or T cells enriched from blood (not recorded which). CDR3 sequence reads: CASSQANGEKLFF. DNA for the CDR3: TGTGCCAGCAGCCAAGCGAACGGTGAAAAACTGTTTTTT.